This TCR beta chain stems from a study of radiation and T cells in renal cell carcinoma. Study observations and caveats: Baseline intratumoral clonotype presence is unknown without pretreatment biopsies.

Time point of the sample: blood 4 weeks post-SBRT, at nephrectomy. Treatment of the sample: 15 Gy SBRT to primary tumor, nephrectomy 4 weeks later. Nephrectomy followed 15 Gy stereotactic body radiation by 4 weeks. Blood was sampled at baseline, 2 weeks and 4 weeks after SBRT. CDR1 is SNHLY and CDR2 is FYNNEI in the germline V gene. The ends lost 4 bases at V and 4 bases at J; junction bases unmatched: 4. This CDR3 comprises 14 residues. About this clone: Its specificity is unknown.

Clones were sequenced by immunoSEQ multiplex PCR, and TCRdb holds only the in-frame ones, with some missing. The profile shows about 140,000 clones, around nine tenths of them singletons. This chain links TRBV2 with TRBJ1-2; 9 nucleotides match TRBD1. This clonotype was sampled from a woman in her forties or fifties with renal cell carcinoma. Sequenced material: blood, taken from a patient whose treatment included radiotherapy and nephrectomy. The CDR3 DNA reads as TGTGCCAGCAGTGTGACAGGGGGAGCCTATGGCTACACCTTC. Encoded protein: CASSVTGGAYGYTF. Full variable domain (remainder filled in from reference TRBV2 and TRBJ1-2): EPEVTQTPSHQVTQMGQEVILRCVPISNHLYFYWYRQILGQKVEFLVSFYNNEISEKSEIFDDQFSVERPDGSNFTLKIRSTKLEDSAMYFCASSVTGGAYGYTFGSGTRLTVV.